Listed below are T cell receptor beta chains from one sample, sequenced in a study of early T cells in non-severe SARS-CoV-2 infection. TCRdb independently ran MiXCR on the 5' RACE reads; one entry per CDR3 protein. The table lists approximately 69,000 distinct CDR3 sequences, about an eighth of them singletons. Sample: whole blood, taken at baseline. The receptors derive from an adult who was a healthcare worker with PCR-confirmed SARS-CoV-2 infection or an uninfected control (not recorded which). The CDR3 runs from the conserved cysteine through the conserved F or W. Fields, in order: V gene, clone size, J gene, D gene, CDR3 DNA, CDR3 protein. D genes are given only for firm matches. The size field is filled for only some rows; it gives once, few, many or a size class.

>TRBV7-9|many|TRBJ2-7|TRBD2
TGTGCCAGCAGCTTAAAAAGCGGGAGCGCTTACGAGCAGTACTTC
CASSLKSGSAYEQYF
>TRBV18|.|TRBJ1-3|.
TGTGCCAGCTCACCTTCGACAGGCCCCTCTGGAAACACCATATATTTT
CASSPSTGPSGNTIYF
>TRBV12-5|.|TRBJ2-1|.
TGTGCTAGTGGTTTCCCGAGGGGCGTCTCCTACAATGAGCAGTTCTTC
CASGFPRGVSYNEQFF
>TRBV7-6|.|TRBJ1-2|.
TGTGCCAGCAGCCCACTGAGCGGAGGAATGATAGCTGGCTACACCTTC
CASSPLSGGMIAGYTF
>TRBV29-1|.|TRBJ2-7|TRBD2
TGCAGCGCTAGAAAGCGGGGAGCCTACGAGCAGTACTTC
CSARKRGAYEQYF
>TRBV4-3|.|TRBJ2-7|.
TGCGCCAGCAGCCCCCTTCTCGGGGATTACGAGCAGTACTTC
CASSPLLGDYEQYF
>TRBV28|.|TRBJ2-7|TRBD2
TGTGCCAGCAGTCGCACTAGCGGGACCCACGAGCAGTACTTC
CASSRTSGTHEQYF
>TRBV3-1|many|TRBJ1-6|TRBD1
TGTGCCAGCAGCGAATGGGACAGAACGCCAAATTCACCCCTCCACTTT
CASSEWDRTPNSPLHF
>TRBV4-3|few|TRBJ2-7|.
TGCGCCAGCAGCCAGGAAGACAGAAGATCCTACGAGCAGTACTTC
CASSQEDRRSYEQYF
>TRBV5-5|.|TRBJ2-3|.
TGTGCCAGTTACTTTCAGGGAGCAGATACGCAGTATTTT
CASYFQGADTQYF
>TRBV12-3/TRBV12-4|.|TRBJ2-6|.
TGTGCCAGCAGTTTTCGGGGCTCTGGGGCCAACGTCCTGACTTTC
CASSFRGSGANVLTF
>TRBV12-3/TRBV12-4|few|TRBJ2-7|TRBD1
TGTGCCAGCAGCCTCCGCAGACAGGGGGGCCACGAGCAGTACTTC
CASSLRRQGGHEQYF
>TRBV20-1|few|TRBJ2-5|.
TGCAGTGCTAGGGCGGGGGCCGGCCGGGAGACCCAGTACTTC
CSARAGAGRETQYF
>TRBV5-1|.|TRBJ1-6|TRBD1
TGCGCCAGCAGCCCTTCCGACAGGGATAATTCACCCCTCCACTTT
CASSPSDRDNSPLHF
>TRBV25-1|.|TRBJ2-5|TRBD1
TGTGCCAGCAGTGACGGACAGGTCAGCGAGACCCAGTACTTC
CASSDGQVSETQYF
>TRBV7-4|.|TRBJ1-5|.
TGTGCCAGCAGCTTCGGTGGTTCGACAGATAGCAATCAGCCCCAGCATTTT
CASSFGGSTDSNQPQHF
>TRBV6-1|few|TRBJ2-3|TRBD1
TGTGCCAGCAGTGTTGGGACAGGGGATACGCAGTATTTT
CASSVGTGDTQYF
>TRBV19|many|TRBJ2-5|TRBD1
TGTGCCAGTAGTATTTGGACAGGGAATCAAGAGACCCAGTACTTC
CASSIWTGNQETQYF
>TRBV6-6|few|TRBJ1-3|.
TGTGCCAGCAGTTACAGGGGAAATGGAAACACCATATATTTT
CASSYRGNGNTIYF
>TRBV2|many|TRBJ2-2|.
TGTGCCAGCACTAGGGGTATCTCCGGGGAGCTGTTTTTT
CASTRGISGELFF
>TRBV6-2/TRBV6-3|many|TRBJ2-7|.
TGTGCCAGCAGTTACAGCCGGGATATTCCTGCCGAGCAGTACTTC
CASSYSRDIPAEQYF
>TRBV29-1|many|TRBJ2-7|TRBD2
TGCAGCGTTGAGGTGACTAGCGGTACCGCCGAGCAGTACTTC
CSVEVTSGTAEQYF
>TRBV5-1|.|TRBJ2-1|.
TGCGCCAGCAGCCAGGATGTCAACAATGAGCAGTTCTTC
CASSQDVNNEQFF
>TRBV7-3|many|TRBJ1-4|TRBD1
TGTGCCAGCAGCGAACGCCGGGACAGGGACTTTCCTGGGGAAAAACTGTTTTTT
CASSERRDRDFPGEKLFF
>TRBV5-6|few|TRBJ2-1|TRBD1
TGTGCCAGCAGCTGGAGACAGGGGGCGTTTGGTGAGCAGTTCTTC
CASSWRQGAFGEQFF
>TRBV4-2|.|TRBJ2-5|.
TGTGCCAGCAGCCCAGAATGGGACTCACGGCGGGAGACCCAGTACTTC
CASSPEWDSRRETQYF
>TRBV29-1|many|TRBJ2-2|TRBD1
TGCAGCGTGGACAGGGATGGCACCGGGGAGCTGTTTTTT
CSVDRDGTGELFF
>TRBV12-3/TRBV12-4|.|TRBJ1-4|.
TGTGCCAGCAGTTTAAAGGAAAAACTGTTTTTT
CASSLKEKLFF
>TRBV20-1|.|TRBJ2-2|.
TGCAGTGCTAGAGGTCCAGGCTGGACCGGGGAGCTGTTTTTT
CSARGPGWTGELFF
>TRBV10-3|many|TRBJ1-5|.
TGTGCCATCAGCCGAGTAGGTGTTGGCGCAGGCAATCAGCCCCAGCATTTT
CAISRVGVGAGNQPQHF